The 8 T cell receptor beta chains presented below share a single source sample, sequenced in a study of T cell responses to AZD1222 COVID-19 vaccine. TCRdb's copy holds only in-frame clones and misses some; the assay was immunoSEQ multiplex PCR. The repertoire holds some 96,000 clones, with around nine tenths as singletons. The sample here was peripheral blood, taken on day 0 of AZD1222 vaccination. These receptors came from an adult in good health.

This clone has more than one count but fewer than ten. The chain is built from TRBV7-2 and TRBJ2-7, with TRBD1 matching over 11 bases. With V trimmed by 3 bases and J by 3 bases, 4 bases remained unmatched. Germline V gene data show CDR1 as SGHTA and CDR2 as FQGNSA. The CDR3 runs to 15 residues. The CDR3 loop reads CASSFAGTGGYEQYF. CDR3 DNA sequence: TGTGCCAGCAGCTTTGCCGGGACAGGGGGCTACGAGCAGTACTTC. Looking up the rest from reference TRBV7-2 and TRBJ2-7 gives the full variable domain: GAGVSQSPSNKVTEKGKDVELRCDPISGHTALYWYRQSLGQGLEFLIYFQGNSAPDKSGLPSDRFSAERTGGSVSTLTIQRTQQEDSAVYLCASSFAGTGGYEQYFGPGTRLTVT.

V gene TRBV19 combines with J gene TRBJ2-6; weak D call: TRBD1 (6 bases). The CDR3 sequence is 16 residues long. From germline, CDR1 is LNHDA and CDR2 SQIVND (reference sequence). V was trimmed by 6 bases and J by 4 bases, leaving 16 bases between them. This CDR3 is CASSTGDTKGANVLTF. CDR3 coding DNA: TGTGCCAGTAGCACCGGGGACACAAAGGGGGCCAACGTCCTGACTTTC.

V usage is TRBV9 and J usage is TRBJ1-3; no firm D call. The CDR3 has 15 residues. Germline V CDR1 and CDR2: SGDLS, YYNGEE. V was shortened by 6 bases and J by 0 bases, with 13 bases between the two germline ends. DNA of the CDR3: TGTGCCAGCACCTCCGGACTGAACTCTGGAAACACCATATATTTT. This encodes CASTSGLNSGNTIYF.

The chain couples TRBV5-1 to TRBJ2-5; weak D call: TRBD2 (5 bases). The CDR3 is 15 residues long. Between the trimmed V and J ends, which lost 6 bases and 4 bases, there was a span of 19 bases. The germline gives CDR1 SGHRS, CDR2 YFSETQ. CDR3: CASTQTADWGETQYF. In DNA, the CDR3 is TGCGCCAGCACCCAAACAGCGGACTGGGGAGAGACCCAGTACTTC.

The J gene is TRBJ1-2, the V gene TRBV4-3, with 7 positions matching TRBD1. J was trimmed by 3 bases and V by 0 bases; bases with no gene match: 7. The CDR3 extends over 16 amino acids. Germline loops: CDR1 LGHNA, CDR2 YSLEER. The CDR3 spells CASSQDRQGLDYGYTF. The CDR3 region has the DNA TGCGCCAGCAGCCAAGATCGACAGGGCCTGGACTATGGCTACACCTTC.

V usage is TRBV19 and J usage is TRBJ1-1; D remains unclear. Germline V gives CDR1 LNHDA, CDR2 SQIVND (reference sequence). This CDR3 is 12 amino acids long. V was pared by 6 bases and J by 3 bases, with 8 bases between. This chain's CDR3 is CASSLRDTEAFF. The CDR3 DNA sequence: TGTGCCAGTAGCCTCAGAGACACTGAAGCTTTCTTT.

The gene calls are TRBV12-5 and TRBJ2-1; 12 nucleotides agree with TRBD2. Germline V gene lookup returns CDR1 LGHNT and CDR2 FRNRAP. This CDR3 has 18 amino acids. V shed 0 bases and J 6 bases; nucleotides not matched to a gene: 9. Here the CDR3 reads CASGLVRLAGVVGNEQFF. DNA for the CDR3: TGTGCTAGTGGTTTGGTCCGACTAGCGGGAGTAGTGGGCAATGAGCAGTTCTTC.

The CDR3 sequence: CAGDPWDTEAFF. In DNA form, the CDR3 reads TGTGCCGGTGACCCCTGGGACACTGAAGCTTTCTTT. The chain uses TRBV30 and TRBJ1-1, with D unresolved. V lost 8 bases, J lost 3 bases, and 13 bases lay in between. This CDR3 contains 12 residues. The germline gives CDR1 GTSNPN, CDR2 SVGIG (reference sequence).